The 5 T cell receptor beta chains below were found in one sample sequenced in a study of preoperative IRX-2 immunotherapy in early breast cancer. Assay: immunoSEQ multiplex PCR; the TCRdb copy retains only in-frame clones and omits some. The data contain tens of thousands of clones, 82% of them singletons. The sample's treatment: preoperative locoregional IRX-2 cytokine immunotherapy. The specimen was obtained from a patient treated with IRX-2 immunotherapy. The origin of the receptors is a human donor with breast cancer.

This clone showed up just a few times. The rearrangement joins TRBV11-3 to TRBJ2-7; 12 nucleotides agree with TRBD1. V dropped 5 bases and J dropped 4; count of bases not matched to a gene: 9. Germline assignment: CDR1 SGHNT and CDR2 YENEEA. The CDR3 is 16 amino acids. In nucleotides, the CDR3 is TGTGCCAGCAGCCGGGACAGGGGGCGTTACCCTTACGAGCAGTACTTC. Amino acid sequence: CASSRDRGRYPYEQYF.

V usage is TRBV30 and J usage is TRBJ1-5; D call uncertain. The V end was cut by 0 bases, the J end by 4 bases, with 7 bases between. The CDR3 loop spans 13 amino acids. Germline CDR1 is GTSNPN and CDR2 is SVGIG (reference sequence). CDR3 nucleotide sequence: TGTGCCTGGAGTGTAAATAGGAATCAGCCCCAGCATTTT. It is translated as CAWSVNRNQPQHF.

J is TRBJ1-4 and V is TRBV30; tentative D call: TRBD1 (6 bases). This CDR3 has 17 residues. Germline CDR1 GTSNPN, CDR2 SVGIG (reference sequence). V shed 5 bases and J shed 0 bases, with 19 bases lying between them. The CDR3 DNA follows: TGTGCCTGGGGCATACAGGGAGCAGGTGCAACTAATGAAAAACTGTTTTTT. Its protein product is CAWGIQGAGATNEKLFF.

The chain carries TRBV11-3 and TRBJ2-7, with TRBD1 matching 7 bases. Looked up from germline, CDR1 is SGHNT and CDR2 is YENEEA. This CDR3 contains 14 residues. J gave up 4 bases and V 3 bases, and 6 bases lay outside the gene matches. This CDR3 reads CASSFRQGWYEQYF. The CDR3 nucleotides read TGTGCCAGCAGCTTCAGACAGGGTTGGTACGAGCAGTACTTC.

V and J are TRBV6-8 and TRBJ2-7, with 12 bases fitting TRBD2. Germline CDR1 and CDR2: MNHGY and SAAAGT. The J segment lost 5 bases and the V segment lost 4 bases, leaving 6 bases of the junction unmatched. The CDR3 is made up of 15 amino acids. The CDR3 DNA reads TGTGCCAGCAGTTCCACTAGCGGGGGGTTCGACGAGCAGTACTTC. Amino acids: CASSSTSGGFDEQYF.